This T cell receptor (beta chain) came from a study of early stage breast cancer tumors. The CDR3 extends over 12 amino acids. Germline CDR1 is SQVTM and CDR2 is ANQGSEA. Trimming removed 6 bases from V and 5 bases from J; junction bases left unmatched: 6. Data came from immunoSEQ multiplex PCR; TCRdb stores just in-frame clones and leaves some out. The data hold approximately 1,400 clones, with around 77% observed a single time. The receptor was derived from a person between 50 and 60 years old with breast cancer. The V and J genes are TRBV29-1 and TRBJ1-1, with TRBD1 matching 7 bases. Sequencing input: normal breast tissue next to the tumor. CDR3 nucleotide sequence: TGCAGCGTGCCAGGGACAGATACTGAAGCTTTCTTT. Its protein product is CSVPGTDTEAFF. The full variable domain, in which reference TRBV29-1 and TRBJ1-1 provide the parts outside the CDR3, is SAVISQKPSRDICQRGTSLTIQCQVDSQVTMMFWYRQQPGQSLTLIATANQGSEATYESGFVIDKFPISRPNLTFSTLTVSNMSPEDSSIYLCSVPGTDTEAFFGQGTRLTVV.